Presented here are 22 T cell receptor beta chains from one specimen sequenced in a study of blood T cell repertoires in COVID-19. The assay was immunoSEQ multiplex PCR, and TCRdb's table has in-frame clones only and misses some. This table has 250,000 to 400,000 clones, about nine tenths appearing once. Material for sequencing was peripheral blood. The source of these receptors is a woman aged 30 to 39 with COVID-19, enrolled during active disease.

This clone was picked up one time. The chain combines TRBV4-2 with TRBJ1-2; perhaps TRBD1 as D (5 bases). Trimming left V 0 bases short and J 8 bases short, with 13 bases between. This CDR3 contains 14 residues. From germline, CDR1 is LGHNA and CDR2 YNFKEQ. The chain's CDR3 is CASSQDNGGGGYTF. The CDR3 DNA reads as TGTGCCAGCAGCCAAGATAACGGGGGTGGAGGCTACACCTTC.

The CDR3: CASSLDTRPEYEQYV. Here the CDR3 DNA reads TGCGCCAGCAGCTTGGACACTAGACCTGAGTACGAGCAGTACGTC. The chain combines TRBV5-1 with TRBJ2-7; a possible D gene is TRBD2 (5 bases). V shed 0 bases and J shed 4 bases, with 14 bases lying between them. This CDR3 comprises 15 residues. Germline lookup yields CDR1 SGHRS and CDR2 YFSETQ.

The chain carries TRBV2 and TRBJ1-2; TRBD1 might be the D (6 bases). Germline loops: CDR1 SNHLY, CDR2 FYNNEI. V lost 8 bases to trimming and J lost 4 bases, with 17 bases between them. The CDR3 covers 14 residues. The CDR3 reads CASRPEGGIYGYTF. The CDR3 DNA follows: TGTGCCAGCCGTCCTGAGGGGGGGATCTATGGCTACACCTTC.

The rearrangement uses TRBV24-1 and TRBJ2-1, with TRBD2 as a possible D gene (6 bases). The CDR3 runs to 12 residues. Trimming cost V 5 bases and J 8 bases, with 9 bases left between them. CDR1 KGHDR and CDR2 SFDVKD come from the germline V gene. The CDR3 nucleotides are TGTGCCACCAGTGGTGGGGGGTATGAGCAGTTCTTC. Translation: CATSGGGYEQFF.

This sequence joins TRBV11-2 and TRBJ2-2; TRBD2 is a possible D gene (7 bases). The CDR3 totals 16 residues. Germline CDR1 and CDR2: SGHAT and FQNNGV. The germline V and J ends were trimmed by 1 base and 2 bases, with 11 bases remaining between them. CDR3 in DNA: TGTGCCAGCAGCTTAGGGGGGGGCCCCAACACCGGGGAGCTGTTTTTT. Translation: CASSLGGGPNTGELFF.

The V and J genes are TRBV11-3 and TRBJ1-1, with TRBD1 matching 8 bases. The CDR3 totals 17 residues. After removal of 1 base from V and 0 bases from J, the junction contained 7 bases not matched to a gene. Germline V gene sequence: CDR1 SGHNT, CDR2 YENEEA. CDR3 residues: CASSLGQGRGVNTEAFF. The CDR3 bases are TGTGCCAGCAGCTTAGGACAGGGGAGGGGTGTGAACACTGAAGCTTTCTTT.

The chain couples TRBV10-3 to TRBJ1-6; unclear D gene. Germline-derived CDR1 and CDR2 are ENHRY and SYGVKD. The CDR3 has 13 amino acids. The ends were cut back, 3 bases at V and 10 bases at J, with 10 bases in the middle. The CDR3 is CAISDGPGSPLHF. CDR3 nucleotides: TGTGCCATCAGTGATGGTCCGGGATCACCCCTCCACTTT.

This clone was seen at least ten times. Other DNA sequences in the same sample also yield this CDR3. V and J are TRBV6-5 and TRBJ1-4; perhaps TRBD1 as D (6 bases). The CDR3 length is 14 residues. Germline CDR1 reads MNHEY; CDR2 reads SVGAGI. Trimming removed 5 bases at V and 5 bases at J, with 12 bases between. The chain's CDR3 is CASSPGGGNEKLFF. In nucleotides, the CDR3 is TGTGCCAGCAGTCCCGGGGGGGGCAATGAAAAACTGTTTTTT.

This clone was recorded at least ten times. V and J are TRBV2 and TRBJ2-7; TRBD2 matches 12 bases. V shed 6 bases, J shed 6 bases, and the junction held 9 bases outside the gene matches. This CDR3 comprises 15 residues. Germline CDR1 reads SNHLY; CDR2 reads FYNNEI. The CDR3 coding sequence is TGTGCCAGCAGGGGCCGACTAGCGGGGGCGGGCGAGCAGTACTTC. Its translation: CASRGRLAGAGEQYF.

This chain joins TRBV2 and TRBJ1-3, with a possible D match to TRBD1 (6 bases). This CDR3 is 18 amino acids long. CDR1 and CDR2 (germline): SNHLY, FYNNEI. V was trimmed by 7 bases and J by 0 bases, leaving 22 bases between them. The CDR3 sequence: CASTGQPYSYTSGNTIYF. CDR3 DNA: TGTGCCAGCACCGGACAGCCTTACTCATATACCTCTGGAAACACCATATATTTT. Variable domain in full (rest from reference TRBV2 and TRBJ1-3): EPEVTQTPSHQVTQMGQEVILRCVPISNHLYFYWYRQILGQKVEFLVSFYNNEISEKSEIFDDQFSVERPDGSNFTLKIRSTKLEDSAMYFCASTGQPYSYTSGNTIYFGEGSWLTVV.

This chain connects TRBV9 to TRBJ2-5, with a tentative D call TRBD1 (5 bases). V lost 0 bases, J lost 1 base, and 16 bases lay in between. Germline V gene sequence: CDR1 SGDLS, CDR2 YYNGEE. CDR3 length: 17 residues. The CDR3: CASSVGWGSLAQETQYF. CDR3 sequence (DNA): TGTGCCAGCAGCGTAGGATGGGGCAGCCTTGCCCAAGAGACCCAGTACTTC.

This clone showed up just once. The chain couples TRBV5-8 to TRBJ1-5; the D gene is possibly TRBD1 (5 bases). Germline V gives CDR1 SGHTS, CDR2 YDEGEE. V gave up 4 bases and J gave up 0 bases, with 11 bases separating them. This CDR3 has 15 residues. The CDR3 DNA reads as TGTGCCAGCAGCCTAGGGACTTATAGCAATCAGCCCCAGCATTTT. As protein: CASSLGTYSNQPQHF.

The chain links TRBV19 to TRBJ1-2; the D is unclear. The V gene's germline CDR1 is LNHDA and CDR2 SQIVND (reference sequence). The CDR3 runs 15 residues. V lost 5 bases and J 7 bases, leaving 20 bases between the germline ends. This chain's CDR3 is CASSPGTRGRIGYTF. CDR3 coding DNA: TGTGCCAGTAGTCCCGGCACGCGGGGTAGGATTGGCTACACCTTC.

V usage is TRBV5-4 and J usage is TRBJ1-2, with TRBD1 matching 9 bases. In germline, CDR1 is SGHNT, CDR2 YYREEE (reference sequence). V lost 4 bases to trimming and J lost 7 bases; unmatched junction nucleotides: 5. The CDR3 sequence is 13 residues long. The CDR3 here is CASSRDRVGGYTF. In DNA, the CDR3 is TGTGCCAGCAGCCGGGACAGGGTGGGTGGCTACACCTTC.

About this clone: Other DNA sequences in the sample encode the same CDR3. V is TRBV28 and J is TRBJ1-2; D is uncertain. The CDR3 covers 12 residues. V was shortened by 4 bases and J by 4 bases, with 7 bases between the two germline ends. The germline V gene encodes CDR1 MDHEN and CDR2 SYDVKM. CDR3 protein: CASSSGGYGYTF. The CDR3 DNA reads TGTGCCAGCAGTTCCGGCGGCTATGGCTACACCTTC.

The genes are TRBV7-2 and TRBJ2-2, with D perhaps matching TRBD2 (5 bases). Germline values: CDR1 SGHTA, CDR2 FQGNSA. V was shortened by 1 base and J by 7 bases, with 7 bases between the two germline ends. The CDR3 has 13 residues. Here the CDR3 reads CASSLGRIGELFF. In DNA form, the CDR3 reads TGTGCCAGCAGCTTAGGGAGGATCGGGGAGCTGTTTTTT.

The V gene is TRBV5-1, the J gene TRBJ2-3; TRBD2 matches at 15 bases. Germline CDR1 is SGHRS and CDR2 is YFSETQ. The CDR3 loop spans 18 amino acids. V gave up 3 bases and J gave up 0 bases; unmatched junction bases: 5. CDR3 in DNA: TGCGCCAGCAGCTGGGGACTAGCGGGGGGTACGAGCACAGATACGCAGTATTTT. Translating gives CASSWGLAGGTSTDTQYF.

A few counts support this clone. The chain couples TRBV27 to TRBJ1-2, with 7 bases matching TRBD1. Germline V gives CDR1 MNHEY, CDR2 SMNVEV (reference sequence). V shed 5 bases, J shed 8 bases, and the junction held 14 bases outside the gene matches. The length of the CDR3 is 15 residues. The CDR3 sequence: CASSLGTEPGEGYTF. The DNA of the CDR3 is TGTGCCAGCAGTCTAGGGACAGAACCCGGGGAAGGCTACACCTTC.

This chain connects TRBV7-2 to TRBJ2-5; the match to TRBD1 covers 9 bases. This CDR3 is 15 amino acids long. Germline V CDR1 and CDR2: SGHTA, FQGNSA. J lost 5 bases, V lost 2 bases, and 6 bases had no gene match. This CDR3 reads CASSLLGQGGETQYF. CDR3 DNA: TGTGCCAGCAGCTTACTGGGACAGGGTGGTGAGACCCAGTACTTC.

The V and J genes are TRBV7-9 and TRBJ2-2, with D perhaps matching TRBD2 (6 bases). Trimming stripped 2 bases from V and 5 bases from J, with 9 bases between. There are 14 residues in the CDR3. From germline, CDR1 is SEHNR and CDR2 FQNEAQ (reference sequence). CDR3 nucleotide sequence: TGTGCCAGCAGCTTATCGGGGGTTACCGGGGAGCTGTTTTTT. Translation gives CASSLSGVTGELFF.

This chain joins TRBV27 and TRBJ2-3; 8 bases map to TRBD2. Germline CDR1 and CDR2: MNHEY and SMNVEV (reference sequence). The CDR3 covers 17 residues. The V gene end was trimmed by 5 bases and the J gene end by 5 bases; junction bases not matched to a gene: 15. DNA of the CDR3: TGTGCCAGCAGTCCCCCTCTACGGGGGGGGGCGGGAGATACGCAGTATTTT. Amino acid sequence: CASSPPLRGGAGDTQYF.

This clone has just one count. V and J are TRBV7-9 and TRBJ1-2, with 7 nucleotides matching TRBD1. V trimming: 4 bases; J trimming: 4 bases; junction bases outside the gene matches: 12. CDR1 is SEHNR, CDR2 FQNEAQ, per germline (reference sequence). The CDR3 has 16 amino acids. For the CDR3, the DNA is TGTGCCAGCAGCTCATCCGGGACAGAAACGGCCTATGGCTACACCTTC. Amino acid sequence: CASSSSGTETAYGYTF.